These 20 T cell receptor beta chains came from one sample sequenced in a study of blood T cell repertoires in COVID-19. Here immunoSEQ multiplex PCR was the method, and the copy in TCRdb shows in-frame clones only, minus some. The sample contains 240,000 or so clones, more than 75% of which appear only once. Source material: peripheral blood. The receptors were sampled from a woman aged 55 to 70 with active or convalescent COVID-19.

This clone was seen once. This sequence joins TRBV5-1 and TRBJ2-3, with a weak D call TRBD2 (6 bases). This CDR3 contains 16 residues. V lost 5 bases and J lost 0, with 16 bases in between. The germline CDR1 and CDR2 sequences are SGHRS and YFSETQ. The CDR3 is CASSNPLRGSTDTQYF. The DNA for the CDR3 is TGCGCCAGCAGTAACCCCCTCCGGGGGAGCACAGATACGCAGTATTTT.

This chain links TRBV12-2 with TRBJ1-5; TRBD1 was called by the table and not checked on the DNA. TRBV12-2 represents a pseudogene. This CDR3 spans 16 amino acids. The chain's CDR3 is CASRPGTGGNNQPQHF. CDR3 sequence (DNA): TGTGCAAGTCGCCCGGGGACAGGGGGTAACAATCAGCCCCAGCATTTT.

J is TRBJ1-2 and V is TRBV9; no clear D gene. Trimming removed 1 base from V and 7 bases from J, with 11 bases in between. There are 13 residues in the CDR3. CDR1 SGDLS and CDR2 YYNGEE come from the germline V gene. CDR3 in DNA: TGTGCCAGCAGCGTATACGAGAGGAGTGGCTACACCTTC. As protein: CASSVYERSGYTF.

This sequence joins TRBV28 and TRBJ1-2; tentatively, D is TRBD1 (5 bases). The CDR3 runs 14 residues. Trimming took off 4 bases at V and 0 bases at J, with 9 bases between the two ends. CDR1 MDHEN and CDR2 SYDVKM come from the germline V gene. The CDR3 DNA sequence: TGTGCCAGCAGTTGGGGGGACTCTAACTATGGCTACACCTTC. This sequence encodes CASSWGDSNYGYTF.

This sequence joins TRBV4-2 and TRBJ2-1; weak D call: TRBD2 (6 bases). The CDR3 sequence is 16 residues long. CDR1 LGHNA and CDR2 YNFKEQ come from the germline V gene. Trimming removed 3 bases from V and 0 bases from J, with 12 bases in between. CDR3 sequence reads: CASSQVSGNSYNEQFF. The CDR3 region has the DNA TGTGCCAGCAGCCAGGTTAGCGGAAACTCCTACAATGAGCAGTTCTTC.

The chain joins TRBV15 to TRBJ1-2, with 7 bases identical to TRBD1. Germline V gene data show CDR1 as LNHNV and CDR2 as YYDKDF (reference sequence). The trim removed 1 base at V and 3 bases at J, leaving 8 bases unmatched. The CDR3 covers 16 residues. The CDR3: CATSRGGTASHYGYTF. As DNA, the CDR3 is TGTGCCACCAGCAGAGGAGGGACAGCTTCCCACTATGGCTACACCTTC.

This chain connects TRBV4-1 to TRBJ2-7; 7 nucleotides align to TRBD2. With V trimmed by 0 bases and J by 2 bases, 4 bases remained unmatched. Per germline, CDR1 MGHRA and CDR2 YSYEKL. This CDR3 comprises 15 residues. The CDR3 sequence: CASSQDRLAAYEQYF. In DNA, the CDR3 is TGCGCCAGCAGCCAAGATAGGCTAGCGGCCTACGAGCAGTACTTC.

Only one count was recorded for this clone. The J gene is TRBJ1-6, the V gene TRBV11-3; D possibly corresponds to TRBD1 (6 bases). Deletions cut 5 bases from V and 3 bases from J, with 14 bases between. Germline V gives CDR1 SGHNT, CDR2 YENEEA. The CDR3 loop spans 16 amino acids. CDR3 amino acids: CASSLRTADYNSPLHF. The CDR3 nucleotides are TGTGCCAGCAGCCTCCGGACAGCCGACTATAATTCACCCCTCCACTTT.

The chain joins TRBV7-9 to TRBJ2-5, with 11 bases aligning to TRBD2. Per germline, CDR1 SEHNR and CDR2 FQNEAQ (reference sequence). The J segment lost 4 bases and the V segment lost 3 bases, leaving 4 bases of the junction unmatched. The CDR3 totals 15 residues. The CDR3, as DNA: TGTGCCAGCAGCTTGGTAGCGGGGGGGCGAGAGACCCAGTACTTC. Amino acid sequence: CASSLVAGGRETQYF.

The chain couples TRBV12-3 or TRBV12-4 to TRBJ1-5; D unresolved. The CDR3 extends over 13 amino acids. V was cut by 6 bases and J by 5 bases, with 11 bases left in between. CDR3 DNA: TGTGCCAGCAGCCCCGCGGACTATCAGCCCCAGCATTTT. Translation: CASSPADYQPQHF.

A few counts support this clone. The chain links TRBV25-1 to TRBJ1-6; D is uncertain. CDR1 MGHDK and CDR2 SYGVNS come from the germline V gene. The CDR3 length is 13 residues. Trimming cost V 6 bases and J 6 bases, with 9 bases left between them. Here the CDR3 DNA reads TGTGCCAGCAGATTCGAGTTTAATTCACCCCTCCACTTT. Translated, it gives CASRFEFNSPLHF.

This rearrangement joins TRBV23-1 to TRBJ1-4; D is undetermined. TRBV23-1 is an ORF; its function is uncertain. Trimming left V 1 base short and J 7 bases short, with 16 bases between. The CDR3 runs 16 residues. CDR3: CASSQFGGQEGEKLFF. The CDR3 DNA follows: TGCGCCAGCAGTCAATTCGGCGGCCAGGAGGGTGAAAAACTGTTTTTT.

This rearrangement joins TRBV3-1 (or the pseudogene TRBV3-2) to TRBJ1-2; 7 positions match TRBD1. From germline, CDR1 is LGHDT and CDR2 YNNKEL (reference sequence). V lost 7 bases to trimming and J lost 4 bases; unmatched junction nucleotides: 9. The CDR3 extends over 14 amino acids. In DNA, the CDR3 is TGTGCCAGCACCCCTTACAGGGGTGGCTATGGCTACACCTTC. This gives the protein CASTPYRGGYGYTF.

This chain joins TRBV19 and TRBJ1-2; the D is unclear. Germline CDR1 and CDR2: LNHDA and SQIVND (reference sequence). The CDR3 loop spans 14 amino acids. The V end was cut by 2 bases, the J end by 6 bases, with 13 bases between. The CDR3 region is CASSIMGSPHGYTF. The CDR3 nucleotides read TGTGCCAGTAGTATAATGGGCAGCCCTCATGGCTACACCTTC.

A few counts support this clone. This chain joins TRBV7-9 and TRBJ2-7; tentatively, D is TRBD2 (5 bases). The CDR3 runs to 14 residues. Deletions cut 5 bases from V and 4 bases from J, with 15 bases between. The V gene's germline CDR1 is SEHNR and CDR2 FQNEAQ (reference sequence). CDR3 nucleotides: TGTGCCAGCAGCCCAGACTACTCCCCGTACGAGCAGTACTTC. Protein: CASSPDYSPYEQYF.

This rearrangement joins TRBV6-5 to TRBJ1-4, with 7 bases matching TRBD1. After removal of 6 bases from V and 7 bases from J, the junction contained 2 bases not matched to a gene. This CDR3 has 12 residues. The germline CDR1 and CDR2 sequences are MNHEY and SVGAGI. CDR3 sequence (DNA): TGTGCCAGCAGAGGGGGCCGTGAAAAACTGTTTTTT. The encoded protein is CASRGGREKLFF.

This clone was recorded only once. The CDR3 DNA follows: TGTGCCAGCGCGGAGGGTAGGCTGTTTTTT. Amino acid sequence: CASAEGRLFF. The V gene is TRBV18, the J gene TRBJ2-2; possible D gene TRBD2, 6 bases. Germline loops: CDR1 KGHSH, CDR2 LQKENI. The V gene lost 8 bases and the J gene lost 13 bases, with 11 bases spanning the gap. The CDR3 sequence is 10 residues long.

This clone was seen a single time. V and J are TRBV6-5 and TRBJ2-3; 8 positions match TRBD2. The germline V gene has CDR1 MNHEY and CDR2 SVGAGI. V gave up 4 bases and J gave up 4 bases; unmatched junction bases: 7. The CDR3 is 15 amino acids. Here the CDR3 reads CASSSPGRGADTQYF. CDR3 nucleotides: TGTGCCAGCAGTTCTCCCGGGCGGGGGGCAGATACGCAGTATTTT.

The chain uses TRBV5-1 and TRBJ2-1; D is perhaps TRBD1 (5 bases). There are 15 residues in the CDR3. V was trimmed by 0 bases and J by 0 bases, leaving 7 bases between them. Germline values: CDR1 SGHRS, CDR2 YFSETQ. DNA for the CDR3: TGCGCCAGCAGCTTGGACAGGAGCTCCTACAATGAGCAGTTCTTC. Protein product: CASSLDRSSYNEQFF.

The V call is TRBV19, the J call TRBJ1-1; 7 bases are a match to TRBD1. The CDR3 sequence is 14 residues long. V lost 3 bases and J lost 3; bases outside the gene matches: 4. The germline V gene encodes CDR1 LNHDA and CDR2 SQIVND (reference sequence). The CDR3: CASSIVQGDTEAFF. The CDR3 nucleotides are TGTGCCAGTAGTATTGTCCAGGGGGACACTGAAGCTTTCTTT.